This T cell receptor beta chain originates from a study of blood T cell repertoires in COVID-19. Looking at the study overall: Samples taken during acute and convalescent COVID-19 were collected in the United States, Italy and Spain. Nucleic acid was either cDNA or gDNA, and it came from T cells, B-cell-depleted T cells, or PBMCs.

Authors' methods: Estimation of nucleated cell counts relied on the amplification of reference gene primers. Clones were read by immunoSEQ multiplex PCR, and TCRdb kept only the in-frame ones, dropping some. For V, J and clone size, that table is used; D and trimming come from the DNA. The sample shows under 350,000 clones, 85% of them seen only once. Germline V gene sequence: CDR1 ENHRY, CDR2 SYGVKD. CDR3 length: 14 residues. V was shortened by 3 bases and J by 1 base, with 9 bases between the two germline ends. The chain combines TRBV10-3 with TRBJ1-1; weak D call: TRBD1 (5 bases). The origin of this receptor is a human donor in a cohort sampled during active COVID-19. Sequencing used peripheral blood. In DNA, the CDR3 is TGTGCCATCAGTGATTTGGGGGGGAACACTGAAGCTTTCTTT. The encoded protein is CAISDLGGNTEAFF.